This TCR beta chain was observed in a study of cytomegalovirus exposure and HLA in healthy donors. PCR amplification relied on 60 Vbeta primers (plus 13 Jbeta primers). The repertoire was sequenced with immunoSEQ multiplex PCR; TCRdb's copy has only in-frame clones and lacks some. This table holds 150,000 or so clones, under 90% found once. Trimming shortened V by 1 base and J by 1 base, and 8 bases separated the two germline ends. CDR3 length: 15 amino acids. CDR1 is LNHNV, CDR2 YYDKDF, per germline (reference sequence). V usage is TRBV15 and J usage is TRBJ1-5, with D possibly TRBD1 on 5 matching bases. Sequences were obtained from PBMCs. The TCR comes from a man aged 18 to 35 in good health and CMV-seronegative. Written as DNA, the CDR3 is TGTGCCACCAGCAGAGTCGGGGGGAGCAATCAGCCCCAGCATTTT. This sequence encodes CATSRVGGSNQPQHF.